This TCR beta chain was sequenced in a study of blood T cell repertoires in COVID-19. Measured with immunoSEQ multiplex PCR; TCRdb has only the in-frame clones, and not every one. The repertoire holds roughly 250,000 clones, with roughly 84% as singletons. The TCR comes from a man aged 40-55 years with acute or convalescent COVID-19. Sequencing was performed on peripheral blood.

The CDR3 DNA follows: TGTGCCAGCAGCCGAACCGGGACACTTCAGCCCCAGCATTTT. This encodes CASSRTGTLQPQHF. The chain uses TRBV28 and TRBJ1-5; D is possibly TRBD1 (6 bases). Germline CDR1 reads MDHEN; CDR2 reads SYDVKM. The CDR3 is 14 residues long. The V end was cut by 6 bases, the J end by 6 bases, with 15 bases between.